A single sample gave rise to the 2 T cell receptor beta chains below, sequenced in a study of T cells in Graves' hyperthyroidism and ophthalmopathy (dated by TCRdb to the late 2010s). The library was prepared using multiplex PCR. Sequencing used an Illumina HiSeq 2000. The TCR beta CDR3 regions were amplified from RNA transcripts. The first round of RT-PCR for the TCR CDR3 was performed with the HTBI primer set and the Qiagen OneStep RT-PCR kit. Clones were called with MiXCR by TCRdb after fastp trimmed the public reads at Q25, and only in-frame beta chains were retained. Every entry covers one CDR3 protein and lists the most common genes and DNA from its rows. This sample comprises around 700,000 distinct CDR3 sequences, under 20% of them detected only once. Over 15% of the sample belongs to the ten largest clones. The sequenced material came from blood. The receptor set was obtained from a woman between 50 and 59 years old with Graves' hyperthyroidism that later progressed to Graves' ophthalmopathy.

The chain combines TRBV19 with TRBJ2-1, with TRBD1 identical over 10 bases. In germline, CDR1 is LNHDA, CDR2 SQIVND (reference sequence). This CDR3 contains 15 residues. After removal of 4 bases from V and 5 bases from J, the junction contained 5 bases not matched to a gene. CDR3 region: CASSTDRGLNNEQFF. The CDR3 DNA follows: TGTGCCAGTAGTACCGACAGGGGGCTTAACAATGAGCAGTTCTTC. Variable domain in full (rest from reference TRBV19 and TRBJ2-1): DGGITQSPKYLFRKEGQNVTLSCEQNLNHDAMYWYRQDPGQGLRLIYYSQIVNDFQKGDIAEGYSVSREKKESFPLTVTSAQKNPTAFYLCASSTDRGLNNEQFFGPGTRLTVL.

At least ten counts were recorded for this clonotype. V usage is TRBV5-6 and J usage is TRBJ1-1, with D unclear. Germline lookup yields CDR1 SGHDT and CDR2 YYEEEE. Trimming removed 5 bases at V and 6 bases at J, with 17 bases between. The CDR3 spans 14 residues. As DNA, the CDR3 is TGTGCCAGCAGACTGGCAGGAGGGTCCCCTGAAGCTTTCTTT. Its translation: CASRLAGGSPEAFF.